This paragraph covers one TCR beta chain sequence. The CDR3 totals 14 residues. The germline V and J ends were trimmed by 1 base and 7 bases, with 11 bases remaining between them. CDR1 and CDR2 from the germline V gene are LNHNV and YYDKDF (reference sequence). The sample is drawn from a study of blood T cell repertoires in COVID-19. How the authors handled the data: Nucleated cell number was recorded as an estimate derived from reference gene primer amplification. Sequencing used immunoSEQ multiplex PCR; TCRdb keeps in-frame clones, though not all of them. V and J calls and clone size are given by that table; D and trimming were obtained from the DNA. The repertoire holds roughly 16,000 clones, 80% to 90% seen once, with 10% in the top ten.

The TCR comes from a man of 80 years or more with acute or convalescent COVID-19. The chain employs TRBV15 and TRBJ1-5, with D hard to call. The sequenced material came from peripheral blood. The CDR3 nucleotides read TGTGCCACCAGCAGAGGGGCCGGCGAGCAGCCCCAGCATTTT. Translated, it gives CATSRGAGEQPQHF.